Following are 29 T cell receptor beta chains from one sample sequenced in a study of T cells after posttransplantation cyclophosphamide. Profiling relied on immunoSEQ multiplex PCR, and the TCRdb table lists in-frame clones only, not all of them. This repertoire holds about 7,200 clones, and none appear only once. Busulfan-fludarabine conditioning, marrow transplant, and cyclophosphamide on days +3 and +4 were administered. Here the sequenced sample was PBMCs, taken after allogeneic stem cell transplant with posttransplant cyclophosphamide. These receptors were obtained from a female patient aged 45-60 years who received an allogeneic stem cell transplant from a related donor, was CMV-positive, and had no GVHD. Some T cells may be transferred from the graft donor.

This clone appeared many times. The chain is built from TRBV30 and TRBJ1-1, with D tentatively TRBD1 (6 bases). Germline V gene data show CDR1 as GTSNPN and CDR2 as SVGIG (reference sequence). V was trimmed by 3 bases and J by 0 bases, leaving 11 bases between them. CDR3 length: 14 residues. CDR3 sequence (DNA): TGTGCCTGGAGGAAGGGGGGGATGAACACTGAAGCTTTCTTT. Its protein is CAWRKGGMNTEAFF.

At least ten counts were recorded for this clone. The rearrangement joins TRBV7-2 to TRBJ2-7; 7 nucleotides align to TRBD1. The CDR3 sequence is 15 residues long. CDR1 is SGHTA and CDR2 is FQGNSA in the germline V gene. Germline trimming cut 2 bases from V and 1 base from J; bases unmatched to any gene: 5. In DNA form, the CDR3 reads TGTGCCAGCAGCTTACAAGGGACAGCTTCCTACGAGCAGTACTTC. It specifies CASSLQGTASYEQYF.

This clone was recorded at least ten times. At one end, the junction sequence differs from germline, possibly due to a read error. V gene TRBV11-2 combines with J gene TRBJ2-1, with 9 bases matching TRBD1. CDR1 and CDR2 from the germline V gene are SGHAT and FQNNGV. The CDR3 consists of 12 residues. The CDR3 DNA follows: TGTGCCAGCAGCTTAGCCCGGGACAGGGTGCTCTTC. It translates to CASSLARDRVLF.

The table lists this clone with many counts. The CDR3 bases are TGTGCCTGGACACTGTCTGGGGCCAACGTCCTGACTTTC. It translates to CAWTLSGANVLTF. V gene TRBV30 combines with J gene TRBJ2-6; D unclear. The V gene lost 4 bases and the J gene lost 1 base, with 5 bases spanning the gap. The CDR3 is 13 amino acids. Germline V lookup: CDR1 GTSNPN, CDR2 SVGIG (reference sequence).

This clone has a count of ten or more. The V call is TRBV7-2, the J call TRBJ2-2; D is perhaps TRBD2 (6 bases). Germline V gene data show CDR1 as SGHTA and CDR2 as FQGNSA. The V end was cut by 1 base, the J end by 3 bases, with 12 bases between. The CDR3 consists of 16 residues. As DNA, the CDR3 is TGTGCCAGCAGCTTAGAGCGCGGGATGGACACCGGGGAGCTGTTTTTT. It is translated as CASSLERGMDTGELFF.

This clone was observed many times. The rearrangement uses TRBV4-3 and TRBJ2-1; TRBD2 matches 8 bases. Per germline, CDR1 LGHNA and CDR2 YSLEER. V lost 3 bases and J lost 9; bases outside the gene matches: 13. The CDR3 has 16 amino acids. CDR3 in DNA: TGCGCCAGCAGCCAGGAAGCGGGAGTCCTTTTTTTTGAGCAGTTCTTC. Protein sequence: CASSQEAGVLFFEQFF.

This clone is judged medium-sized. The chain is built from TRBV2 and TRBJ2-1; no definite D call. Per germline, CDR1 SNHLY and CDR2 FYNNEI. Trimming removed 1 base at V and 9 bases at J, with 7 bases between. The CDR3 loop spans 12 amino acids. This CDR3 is CASSEVAGEQFF. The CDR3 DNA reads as TGTGCCAGCAGTGAAGTGGCAGGTGAGCAGTTCTTC.

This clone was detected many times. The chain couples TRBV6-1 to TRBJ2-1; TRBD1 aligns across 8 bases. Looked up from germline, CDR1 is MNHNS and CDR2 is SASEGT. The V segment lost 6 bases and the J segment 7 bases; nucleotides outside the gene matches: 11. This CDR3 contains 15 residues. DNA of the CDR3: TGTGCCAGCAGATCTTGGGGCAGGGGGCGGAATGAGCAGTTCTTC. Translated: CASRSWGRGRNEQFF.

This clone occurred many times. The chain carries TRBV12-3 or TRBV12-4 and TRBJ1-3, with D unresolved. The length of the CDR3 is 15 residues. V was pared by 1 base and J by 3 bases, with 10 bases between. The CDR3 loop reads CASSLEVQLGNTIYF. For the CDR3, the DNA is TGTGCCAGCAGTTTAGAGGTACAGCTTGGAAACACCATATATTTT.

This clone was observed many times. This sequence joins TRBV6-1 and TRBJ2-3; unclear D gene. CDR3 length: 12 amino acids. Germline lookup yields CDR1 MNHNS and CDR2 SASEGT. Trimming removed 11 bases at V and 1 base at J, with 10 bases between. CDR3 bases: TGTGCCGAAAGCCGGGGCACAGATACGCAGTATTTT. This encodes CAESRGTDTQYF.

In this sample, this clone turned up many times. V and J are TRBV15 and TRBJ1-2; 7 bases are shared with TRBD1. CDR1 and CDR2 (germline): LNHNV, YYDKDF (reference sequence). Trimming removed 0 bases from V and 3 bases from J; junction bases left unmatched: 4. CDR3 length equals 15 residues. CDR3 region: CATSRDWTGDYGYTF. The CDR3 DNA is TGTGCCACCAGCAGAGATTGGACAGGCGACTATGGCTACACCTTC. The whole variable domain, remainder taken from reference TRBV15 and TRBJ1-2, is DAMVIQNPRYQVTQFGKPVTLSCSQTLNHNVMYWYQQKSSQAPKLLFHYYDKDFNNEADTPDNFQSRRPNTSFCFLDIRSPGLGDTAMYLCATSRDWTGDYGYTFGSGTRLTVV.

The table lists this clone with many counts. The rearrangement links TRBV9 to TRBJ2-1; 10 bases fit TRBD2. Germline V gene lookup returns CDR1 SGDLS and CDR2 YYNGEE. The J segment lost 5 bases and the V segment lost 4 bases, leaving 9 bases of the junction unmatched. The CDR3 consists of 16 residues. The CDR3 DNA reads TGTGCCAGCAGCTTGGGTACTAGCGGGATCCACAATGAGCAGTTCTTC. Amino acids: CASSLGTSGIHNEQFF.

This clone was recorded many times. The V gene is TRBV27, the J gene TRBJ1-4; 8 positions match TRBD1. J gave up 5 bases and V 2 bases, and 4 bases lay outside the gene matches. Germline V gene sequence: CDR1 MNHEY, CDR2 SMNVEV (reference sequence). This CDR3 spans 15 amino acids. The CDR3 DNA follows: TGTGCCAGCAGTTTAGAGACAGGGGCAAATGAAAAACTGTTTTTT. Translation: CASSLETGANEKLFF. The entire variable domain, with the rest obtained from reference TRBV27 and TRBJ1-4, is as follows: EAQVTQNPRYLITVTGKKLTVTCSQNMNHEYMSWYRQDPGLGLRQIYYSMNVEVTDKGDVPEGYKVSRKEKRNFPLILESPSPNQTSLYFCASSLETGANEKLFFGSGTQLSVL.

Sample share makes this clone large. The chain's CDR3 is CASSGDLYNEQFF. The DNA for the CDR3 is TGTGCCAGTAGTGGGGACTTATACAATGAGCAGTTCTTC. The chain couples TRBV19 to TRBJ2-1; perhaps TRBD2 as D (6 bases). Germline V gene sequence: CDR1 LNHDA, CDR2 SQIVND (reference sequence). The V end was cut by 5 bases, the J end by 4 bases, with 9 bases between. CDR3 size: 13 residues. Drawing the rest from reference TRBV19 and TRBJ2-1, the complete variable domain is DGGITQSPKYLFRKEGQNVTLSCEQNLNHDAMYWYRQDPGQGLRLIYYSQIVNDFQKGDIAEGYSVSREKKESFPLTVTSAQKNPTAFYLCASSGDLYNEQFFGPGTRLTVL.

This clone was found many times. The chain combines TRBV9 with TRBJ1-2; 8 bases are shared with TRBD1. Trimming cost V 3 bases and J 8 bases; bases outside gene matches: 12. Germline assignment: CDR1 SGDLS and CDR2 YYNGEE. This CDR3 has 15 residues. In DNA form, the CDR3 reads TGTGCCAGCAGCGCACCTGGGGGCAGGGGGCTCGGCTACACCTTC. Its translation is CASSAPGGRGLGYTF.

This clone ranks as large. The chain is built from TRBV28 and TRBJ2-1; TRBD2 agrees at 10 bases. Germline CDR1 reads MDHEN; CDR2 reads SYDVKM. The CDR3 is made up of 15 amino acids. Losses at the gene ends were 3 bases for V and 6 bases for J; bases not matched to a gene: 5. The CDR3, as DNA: TGTGCCAGCAGTTTCTCTAGCGGGAGTCCCAATGAGCAGTTCTTC. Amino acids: CASSFSSGSPNEQFF.

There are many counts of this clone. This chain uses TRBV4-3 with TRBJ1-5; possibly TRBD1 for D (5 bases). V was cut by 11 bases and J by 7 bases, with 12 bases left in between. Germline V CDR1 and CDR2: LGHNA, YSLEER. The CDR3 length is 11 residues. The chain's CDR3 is CAWGERQPQHF. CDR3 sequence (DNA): TGCGCCTGGGGCGAAAGGCAGCCCCAGCATTTT.

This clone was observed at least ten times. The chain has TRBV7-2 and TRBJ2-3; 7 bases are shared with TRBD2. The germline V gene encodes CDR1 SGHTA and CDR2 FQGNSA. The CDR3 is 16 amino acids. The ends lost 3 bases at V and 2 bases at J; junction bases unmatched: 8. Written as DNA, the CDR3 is TGTGCCAGCAGCTTGGGAGCGGGGCAGGACACAGATACGCAGTATTTT. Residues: CASSLGAGQDTDTQYF.

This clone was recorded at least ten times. The CDR3, as DNA: TGTGCCAGCAGCTTCCCCAGGGGGCGGTACAATGAGCAGTTCTTC. It encodes CASSFPRGRYNEQFF. The genes are TRBV9 and TRBJ2-1; 8 nucleotides agree with TRBD1. Germline CDR1 is SGDLS and CDR2 is YYNGEE. V shed 4 bases and J 4 bases; nucleotides not matched to a gene: 7. CDR3 length: 15 amino acids.

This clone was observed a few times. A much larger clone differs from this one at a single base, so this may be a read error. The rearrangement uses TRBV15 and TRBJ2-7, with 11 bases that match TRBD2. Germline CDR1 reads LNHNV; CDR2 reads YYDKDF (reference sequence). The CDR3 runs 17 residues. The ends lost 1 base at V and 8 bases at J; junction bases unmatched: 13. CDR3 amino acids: CATSRGAGLAGGDQQYF. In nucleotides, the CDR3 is TGTGCCACCAGCAGAGGAGCGGGTTTAGCGGGAGGGGACCAGCAGTACTTC.

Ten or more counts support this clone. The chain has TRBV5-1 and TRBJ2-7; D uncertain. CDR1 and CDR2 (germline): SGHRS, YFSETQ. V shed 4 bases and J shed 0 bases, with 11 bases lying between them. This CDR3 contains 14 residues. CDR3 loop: CASSLGGFSYEQYF. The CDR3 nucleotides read TGCGCCAGCAGCCTGGGCGGCTTCTCCTACGAGCAGTACTTC.

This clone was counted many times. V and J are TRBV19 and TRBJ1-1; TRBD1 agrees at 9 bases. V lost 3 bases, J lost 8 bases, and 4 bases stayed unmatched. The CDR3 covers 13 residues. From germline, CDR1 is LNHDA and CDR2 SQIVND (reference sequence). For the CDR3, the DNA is TGTGCCAGTAGTATGGGACAGGGCGTAGAAGCTTTCTTT. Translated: CASSMGQGVEAFF. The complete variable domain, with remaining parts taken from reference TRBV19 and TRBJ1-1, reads DGGITQSPKYLFRKEGQNVTLSCEQNLNHDAMYWYRQDPGQGLRLIYYSQIVNDFQKGDIAEGYSVSREKKESFPLTVTSAQKNPTAFYLCASSMGQGVEAFFGQGTRLTVV.

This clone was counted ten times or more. For the CDR3, the DNA is TGTGCCAGCCTACGATTCGGAGGGGATAACACTGAAGCTTTCTTT. Protein product: CASLRFGGDNTEAFF. The chain employs TRBV12-3 or TRBV12-4 and TRBJ1-1; TRBD1 might be the D (5 bases). This CDR3 spans 15 amino acids. V lost 8 bases and J 2 bases, leaving 18 bases between the germline ends.

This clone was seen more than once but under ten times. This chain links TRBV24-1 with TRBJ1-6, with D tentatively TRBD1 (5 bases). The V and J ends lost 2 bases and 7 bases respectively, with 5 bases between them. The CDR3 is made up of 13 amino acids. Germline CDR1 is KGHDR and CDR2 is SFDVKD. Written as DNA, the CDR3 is TGTGCCACCAGTGATTCAGGGAATTCACCCCTCCACTTT. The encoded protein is CATSDSGNSPLHF.

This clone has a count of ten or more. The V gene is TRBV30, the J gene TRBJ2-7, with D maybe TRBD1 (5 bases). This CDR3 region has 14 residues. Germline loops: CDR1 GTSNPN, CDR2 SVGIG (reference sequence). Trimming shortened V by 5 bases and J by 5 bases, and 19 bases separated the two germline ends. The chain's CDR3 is CAWGHYALSDEQYF. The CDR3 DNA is TGTGCCTGGGGACACTACGCACTAAGCGACGAGCAGTACTTC.

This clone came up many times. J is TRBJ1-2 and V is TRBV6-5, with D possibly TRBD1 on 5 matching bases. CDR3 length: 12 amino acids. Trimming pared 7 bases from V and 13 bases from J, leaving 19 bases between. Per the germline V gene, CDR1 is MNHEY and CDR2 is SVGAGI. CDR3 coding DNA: TGTGCCAGCAAAGACTTCCGCAGGGAACCCACCTTC. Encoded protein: CASKDFRREPTF.

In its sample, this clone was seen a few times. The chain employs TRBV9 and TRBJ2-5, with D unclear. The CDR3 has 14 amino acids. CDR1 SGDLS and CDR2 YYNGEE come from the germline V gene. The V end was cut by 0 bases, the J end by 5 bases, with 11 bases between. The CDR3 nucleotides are TGTGCCAGCAGCGTAGTCCCTAGTTGGGAGACCCAGTACTTC. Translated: CASSVVPSWETQYF.

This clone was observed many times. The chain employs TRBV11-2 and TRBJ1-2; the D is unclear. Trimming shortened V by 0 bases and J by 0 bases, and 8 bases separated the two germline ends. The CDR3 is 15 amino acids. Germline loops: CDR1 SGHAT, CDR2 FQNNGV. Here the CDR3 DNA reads TGTGCCAGCAGCTTAGATCCGGGTTCTAACTATGGCTACACCTTC. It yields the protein CASSLDPGSNYGYTF.

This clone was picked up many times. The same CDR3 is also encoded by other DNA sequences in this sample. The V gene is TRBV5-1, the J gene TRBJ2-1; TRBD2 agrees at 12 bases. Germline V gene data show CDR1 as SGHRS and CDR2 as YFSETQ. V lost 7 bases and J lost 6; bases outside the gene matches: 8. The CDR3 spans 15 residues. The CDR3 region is CASGTSGYGVNEQFF. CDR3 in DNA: TGCGCCAGCGGGACTAGCGGGTATGGAGTCAATGAGCAGTTCTTC. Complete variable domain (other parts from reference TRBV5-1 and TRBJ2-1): KAGVTQTPRYLIKTRGQQVTLSCSPISGHRSVSWYQQTPGQGLQFLFEYFSETQRNKGNFPGRFSGRQFSNSRSEMNVSTLELGDSALYLCASGTSGYGVNEQFFGPGTRLTVL.